The 21 T cell receptor beta chains below were found in one sample sequenced in a study of technical replicates of blood from several donors. Clones were sequenced by immunoSEQ multiplex PCR, and TCRdb holds only the in-frame ones, with some missing. The table has approximately 73,000 clones, approximately 95% seen once; the top ten hold about 0.25%. Sequences were obtained from T cells isolated from PBMCs. These receptors originate from a human donor in good health.

This clone came up once. V usage is TRBV5-6 and J usage is TRBJ1-2; 10 bases are a match to TRBD1. The length of the CDR3 is 13 residues. CDR1 and CDR2 (germline): SGHDT, YYEEEE. V lost 2 bases to trimming and J lost 8 bases; unmatched junction nucleotides: 3. The CDR3 sequence is CASSFDRGLGYTF. The CDR3 region has the DNA TGTGCCAGCAGCTTTGACAGGGGGCTCGGCTACACCTTC.

The chain carries TRBV5-1 and TRBJ2-3, with D possibly TRBD1 on 8 matching bases. Germline values: CDR1 SGHRS, CDR2 YFSETQ. The CDR3 extends over 16 amino acids. V lost 0 bases and J 3 bases, leaving 14 bases between the germline ends. CDR3 sequence reads: CASSLGQGRETDTQYF. In nucleotides, the CDR3 is TGCGCCAGCAGCTTGGGACAGGGGAGGGAAACAGATACGCAGTATTTT.

CDR3 nucleotides: TGTGCCAGCAGTGCGAGAGACCGGACTAGCGGGAAGGTGACAGATACGCAGTATTTT. It translates to CASSARDRTSGKVTDTQYF. The rearrangement joins TRBV6-1 to TRBJ2-3; 12 bases map to TRBD2. Germline assignment: CDR1 MNHNS and CDR2 SASEGT. V shed 4 bases and J 3 bases; nucleotides not matched to a gene: 14. CDR3 length: 19 residues.

V gene TRBV14 combines with J gene TRBJ1-2; the D is unclear. Germline assignment: CDR1 SGHDN and CDR2 FVKESK. Trimming cost V 1 base and J 8 bases, with 8 bases left between them. The CDR3 sequence is 12 residues long. The CDR3 bases are TGTGCCAGCAGCCAAGTCGCGGGAGGCTACACCTTC. Residues: CASSQVAGGYTF. The full variable domain, rest sourced from reference TRBV14 and TRBJ1-2, is EAGVTQFPSHSVIEKGQTVTLRCDPISGHDNLYWYRRVMGKEIKFLLHFVKESKQDESGMPNNRFLAERTGGTYSTLKVQPAELEDSGVYFCASSQVAGGYTFGSGTRLTVV.

The rearrangement links TRBV6-6 to TRBJ2-3, with 7 bases identical to TRBD2. This CDR3 comprises 15 residues. CDR1 MNHNY and CDR2 SVGAGI come from the germline V gene (reference sequence). Germline trimming cut 6 bases from V and 0 bases from J; bases unmatched to any gene: 6. CDR3 amino acids: CASRVSGVSTDTQYF. In DNA form, the CDR3 reads TGTGCCAGCAGGGTCAGCGGGGTCAGCACAGATACGCAGTATTTT.

The chain couples TRBV19 to TRBJ1-2, with D possibly TRBD1 on 5 matching bases. Germline V gives CDR1 LNHDA, CDR2 SQIVND (reference sequence). The CDR3 has 15 amino acids. The germline V and J ends were trimmed by 5 bases and 0 bases, with 13 bases remaining between them. CDR3 nucleotide sequence: TGTGCCAGTAGTCTCAAGACAGCAGCTAACTATGGCTACACCTTC. This codes for CASSLKTAANYGYTF.

This chain links TRBV4-1 with TRBJ2-7, with D perhaps TRBD1 (5 bases). V dropped 1 base and J dropped 1 base, with 8 bases sitting between them. The CDR3 length is 14 residues. The germline V gene encodes CDR1 MGHRA and CDR2 YSYEKL. The CDR3 coding sequence is TGCGCCAGCAGCCAAGGTAGGGGTTCCTACGAGCAGTACTTC. Protein sequence: CASSQGRGSYEQYF.

CDR3: CASRSGGGEQYF. CDR3 nucleotide sequence: TGTGCCAGCAGGAGCGGGGGGGGAGAGCAGTACTTC. This rearrangement joins TRBV25-1 to TRBJ2-7; 10 bases line up with TRBD2. V dropped 6 bases and J dropped 7; count of bases not matched to a gene: 3. Germline V gene sequence: CDR1 MGHDK, CDR2 SYGVNS. This CDR3 is 12 amino acids long.

The chain is built from TRBV6-1 and TRBJ1-2; tentative D call: TRBD1 (6 bases). CDR1 and CDR2 from the germline V gene are MNHNS and SASEGT. Trimming removed 2 bases from V and 2 bases from J, with 15 bases in between. This CDR3 contains 16 residues. The CDR3 protein is CASSEYLSDRNYGYTF. The CDR3 DNA is TGTGCCAGCAGTGAATATCTCTCGGACAGAAACTATGGCTACACCTTC.

This clone was recorded only once. This sequence joins TRBV2 and TRBJ1-1, with D uncertain. V lost 4 bases, J lost 2 bases, and 11 bases lay in between. Per the germline V gene, CDR1 is SNHLY and CDR2 is FYNNEI. CDR3 size: 14 residues. The CDR3 coding sequence is TGTGCCAGCAGTGTCGAGGGTCGTAACACTGAAGCTTTCTTT. This translates into CASSVEGRNTEAFF.

The chain joins TRBV30 to TRBJ1-2, with D possibly matching TRBD1 (6 bases). The V end was cut by 0 bases, the J end by 5 bases, with 19 bases between. Germline V gene sequence: CDR1 GTSNPN, CDR2 SVGIG (reference sequence). CDR3 length equals 16 residues. The CDR3 DNA follows: TGTGCCTGGAGTGTACGGGCAGGGGAATCCCCATATGGCTACACCTTC. Translating gives CAWSVRAGESPYGYTF.

The chain carries TRBV4-1 and TRBJ2-7; 7 positions match TRBD2. The CDR3 spans 16 residues. V was clipped by 3 bases and J by 0 bases; unmatched bases: 8. In germline, CDR1 is MGHRA, CDR2 YSYEKL. The CDR3 coding sequence is TGCGCCAGCAGCCAGTTTAGCGGGTTTAGCTCCTACGAGCAGTACTTC. Residues: CASSQFSGFSSYEQYF.

The gene calls are TRBV27 and TRBJ2-3; D remains ambiguous. The CDR3 sequence is 15 residues long. CDR1 MNHEY and CDR2 SMNVEV come from the germline V gene (reference sequence). V lost 8 bases to trimming and J lost 4 bases, with 19 bases between them. The CDR3 sequence: CASSVELSNPDTQYF. The DNA of the CDR3 is TGTGCCAGCTCCGTTGAATTAAGCAACCCAGATACGCAGTATTTT.

The rearrangement uses TRBV28 and TRBJ2-7, with unresolved D. Per germline, CDR1 MDHEN and CDR2 SYDVKM. This CDR3 region has 11 residues. Trimming shortened V by 5 bases and J by 2 bases, and 4 bases separated the two germline ends. As DNA, the CDR3 is TGTGCCAGCAGTCTTGCCTACGAGCAGTACTTC. Amino acids: CASSLAYEQYF.

The V gene is TRBV28, the J gene TRBJ2-7; the match to TRBD2 covers 8 bases. This CDR3 is built from 16 residues. Germline lookup yields CDR1 MDHEN and CDR2 SYDVKM. The V segment lost 4 bases and the J segment 7 bases; nucleotides outside the gene matches: 15. CDR3: CASSSLLGSGSSEQYF. The CDR3 DNA reads TGTGCCAGCAGTTCCCTGCTTGGAAGCGGGAGTTCTGAGCAGTACTTC.

The gene calls are TRBV7-9 and TRBJ2-7; 8 nucleotides match TRBD1. This CDR3 contains 15 residues. J was trimmed by 1 base and V by 8 bases; bases with no gene match: 10. Germline assignment: CDR1 SEHNR and CDR2 FQNEAQ (reference sequence). The CDR3 bases are TGTGCCAGCGTTCCCTTTGACAGGGGATCCTACGAGCAGTACTTC. It codes for CASVPFDRGSYEQYF.

The rearrangement uses TRBV7-2 and TRBJ1-1; D remains unclear. Trimming stripped 0 bases from V and 4 bases from J, with 15 bases between. Germline CDR1 reads SGHTA; CDR2 reads FQGNSA. The CDR3 contains 16 residues. CDR3 DNA: TGTGCCAGCAGCTTAGCTAGGACGGGGTGGGGCACTGAAGCTTTCTTT. This sequence encodes CASSLARTGWGTEAFF.

The chain carries TRBV30 and TRBJ1-1; D is possibly TRBD1 (6 bases). V lost 4 bases to trimming and J lost 0 bases, with 12 bases between them. There are 14 residues in the CDR3. Germline V gives CDR1 GTSNPN, CDR2 SVGIG (reference sequence). The CDR3 is CAWNKDSLNTEAFF. CDR3 DNA: TGTGCCTGGAACAAGGACAGCCTGAACACTGAAGCTTTCTTT.

The genes are TRBV10-1 and TRBJ1-2; perhaps TRBD1 as D (5 bases). The CDR3 has 12 residues. V was pared by 8 bases and J by 1 base, with 8 bases between. Germline V gene lookup returns CDR1 WNHNN and CDR2 SYGVQD (reference sequence). CDR3 sequence reads: CASSDSNYGYTF. CDR3 bases: TGCGCCAGCTCCGACAGTAACTATGGCTACACCTTC.

This clone showed up just once. The J gene is TRBJ2-3, the V gene TRBV30; possible D gene TRBD2, 6 bases. Germline lookup yields CDR1 GTSNPN and CDR2 SVGIG (reference sequence). Trimming took off 0 bases at V and 2 bases at J, with 12 bases between the two ends. CDR3 length: 15 residues. The CDR3 sequence: CAWSVGGLDTDTQYF. The CDR3 DNA reads as TGTGCCTGGAGTGTAGGAGGGTTGGACACAGATACGCAGTATTTT.

V and J are TRBV5-1 and TRBJ2-2, with a tentative D call TRBD2 (5 bases). Deletions cut 4 bases from V and 4 bases from J, with 17 bases between. Per the germline V gene, CDR1 is SGHRS and CDR2 is YFSETQ. This CDR3 is 16 amino acids long. The CDR3 spells CASSQNFRGPTGELFF. The CDR3 coding sequence is TGCGCCAGCAGCCAGAACTTTAGAGGGCCCACCGGGGAGCTGTTTTTT.